A single T cell receptor (beta chain) is shown here with its context. Antigen specificity is unknown. Germline CDR1 is DFQATT and CDR2 is SNEGSKA (reference sequence). V shed 1 base and J 8 bases; nucleotides not matched to a gene: 11. This CDR3 is built from 15 residues. The data are from a study of blood T cells in healthy people across ages. A second roughly 6 to 11 cycle PCR used barcoded and J-beta primers. MiXCR was run by TCRdb on the 5' RACE reads, yielding one entry per CDR3 protein. The table has hundreds of thousands of distinct CDR3 sequences, more than 25% seen once; the top ten hold over 2.5%. Study observations and caveats: Researchers said unsorted PBMCs prevented a conclusive naive versus antigen-experienced comparison.

These sequences were also reported in another study, on T cells of mothers and their children.

The origin of this receptor is a boy younger than 18 in good health. The source material was blood. The V call is TRBV20-1, the J call TRBJ2-4; 7 bases align to TRBD1. The DNA of the CDR3 is TGCAGTGCTAGAGCTCGACAGGGTGAGAGGGACATTCAGTACTTC. This codes for CSARARQGERDIQYF.